This paragraph covers one T cell receptor (beta chain) sequence. The CDR3 extends over 16 amino acids. In germline, CDR1 is SNHLY, CDR2 FYNNEI. The J segment lost 1 base and the V segment lost 6 bases, leaving 2 bases of the junction unmatched. Some clones are missing from TCRdb's copy, which holds only in-frame ones; the method was immunoSEQ multiplex PCR. The sample consists of tens of thousands of clones, about 90% of them appearing once. The data are from a study of T cell changes during pregnancy in multiple sclerosis. The chain employs TRBV2 and TRBJ1-6; 11 nucleotides align to TRBD1. This receptor was taken from a female donor with multiple sclerosis, enrolled in a pregnancy study. Here the sequenced sample was peripheral blood, taken in the first trimester of pregnancy. The CDR3 region is CASRDRGLSYNSPLHF. In DNA, the CDR3 is TGTGCCAGCAGGGACAGGGGGCTTTCCTATAATTCACCCCTCCACTTT.